The 17 T cell receptor beta chains in this list originate from one sample, sequenced in a study of T cell responses to AZD1222 COVID-19 vaccine. Measured with immunoSEQ multiplex PCR; TCRdb has only the in-frame clones, and not every one. The data hold more than 100,000 clones, with around 91% observed a single time. The sample here was peripheral blood, taken on day 0 of AZD1222 vaccination. Receptors originate from an adult in good health.

V gene TRBV7-2 combines with J gene TRBJ1-2; D not certain. Trimming cost V 3 bases and J 4 bases, with 12 bases left between them. CDR1 and CDR2 from the germline V gene are SGHTA and FQGNSA. The CDR3 runs 14 residues. The CDR3 region is CASSFLADFYGYTF. The CDR3 coding sequence is TGTGCCAGCAGCTTTTTGGCAGACTTCTATGGCTACACCTTC.

The chain has TRBV6-4 and TRBJ1-5; D is uncertain. Trimming removed 6 bases at V and 3 bases at J, with 15 bases between. Germline CDR1 MRHNA, CDR2 SNTAGT. This CDR3 spans 15 amino acids. CDR3 nucleotides: TGTGCCAGCAGCCGGAGGAGACACATCAATCAGCCCCAGCATTTT. This gives the protein CASSRRRHINQPQHF.

J is TRBJ1-1 and V is TRBV14; D ambiguous. Germline assignment: CDR1 SGHDN and CDR2 FVKESK. Deletions cut 1 base from V and 1 base from J, with 13 bases between. This CDR3 comprises 16 residues. The CDR3 here is CASSQGVSEPNTEAFF. As DNA, the CDR3 is TGTGCCAGCAGCCAAGGGGTTTCGGAGCCGAACACTGAAGCTTTCTTT.

The V and J genes are TRBV5-6 and TRBJ1-2; TRBD1 might be the D (5 bases). CDR3 length: 16 amino acids. V dropped 4 bases and J dropped 8 bases, with 24 bases sitting between them. Germline V lookup: CDR1 SGHDT, CDR2 YYEEEE. The CDR3 DNA sequence: TGTGCCAGCAGCATGGTAGGCGGCAGGGAAGGAGGAGGCTACACCTTC. Residues: CASSMVGGREGGGYTF.

The chain has TRBV24-1 and TRBJ1-2, with D possibly matching TRBD1 (5 bases). The germline CDR1 and CDR2 sequences are KGHDR and SFDVKD. V was shortened by 4 bases and J by 0 bases, with 8 bases between the two germline ends. CDR3 length: 14 residues. CDR3 bases: TGTGCCACCAGTGACCCGACAGCTAACTATGGCTACACCTTC. Protein sequence: CATSDPTANYGYTF.

V usage is TRBV28 and J usage is TRBJ1-4; a weak D match, TRBD1 (6 bases). This CDR3 is 14 amino acids long. V lost 6 bases to trimming and J lost 8 bases, with 16 bases between them. From germline, CDR1 is MDHEN and CDR2 SYDVKM. In nucleotides, the CDR3 is TGTGCCAGCAGGTCAGGGAGGGGGATCGAAAAACTGTTTTTT. This sequence encodes CASRSGRGIEKLFF. Drawing the rest from reference TRBV28 and TRBJ1-4, the complete variable domain is DVKVTQSSRYLVKRTGEKVFLECVQDMDHENMFWYRQDPGLGLRLIYFSYDVKMKEKGDIPEGYSVSREKKERFSLILESASTNQTSMYLCASRSGRGIEKLFFGSGTQLSVL.

The J gene is TRBJ1-5, the V gene TRBV12-3 or TRBV12-4, with 10 bases identical to TRBD1. The CDR3 is made up of 12 amino acids. The V and J ends lost 10 bases and 7 bases, in that order; junction bases with no gene match: 4. This CDR3 reads CATRDRGQPQHF. DNA of the CDR3: TGTGCCACCCGGGACAGGGGCCAGCCCCAGCATTTT.

J is TRBJ1-6 and V is TRBV4-3; D is ambiguous. This CDR3 is built from 14 residues. The V gene lost 0 bases and the J gene lost 7 bases, with 7 bases spanning the gap. Looked up from germline, CDR1 is LGHNA and CDR2 is YSLEER. The CDR3 region is CASSQDPLNSPLHF. CDR3 nucleotides: TGCGCCAGCAGCCAAGACCCCCTAAATTCACCCCTCCACTTT.

The chain recombines TRBV3-1 (or the pseudogene TRBV3-2) with TRBJ1-1; D call uncertain. In germline, CDR1 is LGHDT, CDR2 YNNKEL (reference sequence). This CDR3 spans 13 amino acids. V was trimmed by 2 bases and J by 5 bases, leaving 9 bases between them. DNA of the CDR3: TGTGCCAGCAGCCAAAATAGAGGGACTGAAGCTTTCTTT. Translating gives CASSQNRGTEAFF.

This clone occurred a few times. The chain uses TRBV7-3 and TRBJ2-1; TRBD1 might be the D (6 bases). CDR3 length equals 13 residues. Trimming pared 8 bases from V and 5 bases from J, leaving 13 bases between. The germline V gene has CDR1 SGHTA and CDR2 FQGTGA. The CDR3 loop is CASSRGPDNEQFF. CDR3 DNA: TGTGCCAGCTCCAGGGGTCCCGACAATGAGCAGTTCTTC.

This chain uses TRBV9 with TRBJ2-7; D may match TRBD1 or TRBD2 (5 bases each). The CDR3 totals 14 residues. Per germline, CDR1 SGDLS and CDR2 YYNGEE. V was cut by 4 bases and J by 2 bases, with 13 bases left in between. The CDR3 sequence is CASSQGPIPYEQYF. The CDR3, as DNA: TGTGCCAGCAGCCAGGGACCGATACCCTACGAGCAGTACTTC.

The genes are TRBV5-1 and TRBJ1-4; 7 bases are a match to TRBD1. CDR1 and CDR2 from the germline V gene are SGHRS and YFSETQ. The CDR3 loop spans 16 amino acids. J was trimmed by 8 bases and V by 0 bases; bases with no gene match: 10. The CDR3 protein is CASSLADRAGGEKLFF. DNA of the CDR3: TGCGCCAGCAGCTTGGCCGACAGGGCCGGAGGAGAAAAACTGTTTTTT.

The chain employs TRBV10-2 and TRBJ1-5; unclear D gene. CDR1 and CDR2 (germline): WSHSY, SAAADI. This CDR3 comprises 14 residues. V gave up 4 bases and J gave up 3 bases, with 10 bases separating them. The CDR3 reads CASSVTEYNQPQHF. In DNA, the CDR3 is TGCGCCAGCAGTGTAACAGAATACAATCAGCCCCAGCATTTT.

The V gene is TRBV5-1, the J gene TRBJ1-6; tentative D call: TRBD1 (5 bases). Germline V gene lookup returns CDR1 SGHRS and CDR2 YFSETQ. This CDR3 is 13 amino acids long. Trimming left V 2 bases short and J 10 bases short, with 10 bases between. The CDR3 nucleotides read TGCGCCAGCAGCTTCCTAAGGGGCTCACCCCTCCACTTT. It codes for CASSFLRGSPLHF.

The gene calls are TRBV11-3 and TRBJ2-7; the D call may be TRBD1 or TRBD2 (5 bases each). This CDR3 is built from 13 residues. V was trimmed by 6 bases and J by 5 bases, leaving 14 bases between them. Germline V gene data show CDR1 as SGHNT and CDR2 as YENEEA. In DNA, the CDR3 is TGTGCCAGCAGTCAAAGTGGGGGAAACGAGCAGTACTTC. Translation gives CASSQSGGNEQYF.

In its sample, this clone was seen a few times. The CDR3 loop reads CASKEQGDYGYTF. In nucleotides, the CDR3 is TGTGCCAGCAAAGAGCAGGGTGACTATGGCTACACCTTC. The V gene is TRBV6-5, the J gene TRBJ1-2; TRBD1 is a possible D gene (5 bases). The CDR3 is 13 amino acids. Trimming pared 7 bases from V and 3 bases from J, leaving 12 bases between. Germline CDR1 reads MNHEY; CDR2 reads SVGAGI.

The CDR3 DNA reads TGTGCCAGCAGATACAGGGACAGTCAGAACACTGAAGCTTTCTTT. Translating it yields CASRYRDSQNTEAFF. V is TRBV6-5 and J is TRBJ1-1; 7 bases match TRBD1. Looked up from germline, CDR1 is MNHEY and CDR2 is SVGAGI. The CDR3 runs to 15 residues. Unmatched junction bases numbered 8, after V lost 6 bases and J lost 1 base.